This T cell receptor (beta chain) stems from a study of T cell responses to AZD1222 COVID-19 vaccine. Overall study results and limits: Possibly, clonal diversity was underestimated; donors were largely white British and included more females. Seropositive AZD1222 recipients at baseline numbered only five to seven. Spike-specific TCR breadth rose after two AZD1222 doses, and depth rose as well.

The germline gives CDR1 MNHEY, CDR2 SVGEGT. With 2 bases removed from V and 7 bases from J, the gap between germline ends came to 15 bases. The CDR3 runs to 15 residues. About this clone itself: What it binds is not known.

The repertoire was sequenced with immunoSEQ multiplex PCR; TCRdb's copy has only in-frame clones and lacks some. The repertoire holds 150,000 or so clones, with approximately 93% as singletons. This receptor was taken from an adult in good health. The input for sequencing was peripheral blood, taken on day 0 of AZD1222 vaccination. The chain couples TRBV6-2 or TRBV6-3 to TRBJ1-5; D is unclear. The CDR3 spells CASSYGSGGGQPQHF. The DNA for the CDR3 is TGTGCCAGCAGTTACGGGAGTGGTGGTGGCCAGCCCCAGCATTTT.